These 27 T cell receptor beta chains originate from one sample sequenced in a study of PD-L1 blockade in urothelial cancer. Assay: immunoSEQ multiplex PCR; the TCRdb copy retains only in-frame clones and omits some. Among about 46,000 clones listed, approximately 85% were seen once. As for time point: peripheral blood 6 weeks after treatment start. Sequences were derived from PBMCs, sampled around atezolizumab (anti-PD-L1) treatment. Receptors originate from a man aged 50 or older with urothelial cancer.

This chain links TRBV11-2 with TRBJ2-7; perhaps TRBD2 as D (5 bases). V gave up 4 bases and J gave up 5 bases, with 18 bases separating them. Germline V gene data show CDR1 as SGHAT and CDR2 as FQNNGV. The CDR3 is 15 residues long. Here the CDR3 reads CASSYTRGTPNEQYF. The CDR3 bases are TGTGCCAGCAGCTATACTCGGGGAACCCCAAACGAGCAGTACTTC.

The J gene is TRBJ1-5, the V gene TRBV6-1, with 9 bases that match TRBD1. This CDR3 contains 13 residues. The J segment lost 7 bases and the V segment lost 5 bases, leaving 3 bases of the junction unmatched. Germline V lookup: CDR1 MNHNS, CDR2 SASEGT. The CDR3 nucleotides read TGTGCCAGCAGTTTGGGACAGGGCCAGCCCCAGCATTTT. As protein: CASSLGQGQPQHF.

This chain links TRBV5-4 with TRBJ1-5, with TRBD1 as a possible D gene (6 bases). The CDR3 extends over 13 amino acids. Between the trimmed V and J ends, which lost 3 bases and 7 bases, there was a span of 11 bases. Looked up from germline, CDR1 is SGHNT and CDR2 is YYREEE (reference sequence). In DNA, the CDR3 is TGTGCCAGCAGCTCAGACAGGAGCCAGCCCCAGCATTTT. This encodes CASSSDRSQPQHF.

This rearrangement joins TRBV6-5 to TRBJ2-5, with TRBD2 matching 7 bases. The V gene's germline CDR1 is MNHEY and CDR2 SVGAGI. The CDR3 is 15 amino acids. V lost 6 bases to trimming and J lost 2 bases; unmatched junction nucleotides: 9. The CDR3 DNA follows: TGTGCCAGCAGGCTCCGGGACTATAAGCAAGAGACCCAGTACTTC. Its protein is CASRLRDYKQETQYF.

V usage is TRBV7-2 and J usage is TRBJ2-1, with 11 bases identical to TRBD2. The junction had 12 bases not matched to a gene; V was cut back by 0 bases and J by 8 bases. Germline lookup yields CDR1 SGHTA and CDR2 FQGNSA. CDR3 length: 18 residues. In DNA form, the CDR3 reads TGTGCCAGCAGCTTAGCTCCCCAACTAGCGGGGGCCGGCTATGAGCAGTTCTTC. Protein product: CASSLAPQLAGAGYEQFF.

As to this clone: This sample also contains other DNA sequences that code for the same CDR3. The genes are TRBV7-9 and TRBJ2-1; 11 bases are a match to TRBD2. J gave up 3 bases and V 1 base, and 5 bases lay outside the gene matches. This CDR3 contains 17 residues. Germline V lookup: CDR1 SEHNR, CDR2 FQNEAQ (reference sequence). The CDR3 sequence: CASSLGAGLAGYNEQFF. The CDR3 DNA reads as TGTGCCAGCAGCTTAGGAGCCGGACTAGCGGGCTACAATGAGCAGTTCTTC.

The chain couples TRBV11-1 to TRBJ1-1; weak D call: TRBD1 (5 bases). CDR1 is SGHAT and CDR2 is FQDESV in the germline V gene (reference sequence). The CDR3 has 13 residues. The ends were cut back, 1 base at V and 6 bases at J, with 9 bases in the middle. As DNA, the CDR3 is TGTGCCAGCAGCTTAGTAGGGACTTCTGAAGCTTTCTTT. Its translation: CASSLVGTSEAFF.

The rearrangement uses TRBV13 and TRBJ2-2; no clear D gene. CDR3 size: 12 residues. Germline assignment: CDR1 PRHDT and CDR2 FYEKMQ (reference sequence). V was pared by 5 bases and J by 2 bases, with 3 bases between. CDR3 amino acids: CASSPNTGELFF. In DNA, the CDR3 is TGTGCCAGCAGCCCTAACACCGGGGAGCTGTTTTTT.

The V gene is TRBV5-1, the J gene TRBJ2-7; 9 bases line up with TRBD1. J gave up 6 bases and V 4 bases, and 20 bases lay outside the gene matches. CDR3 length: 18 residues. Per the germline V gene, CDR1 is SGHRS and CDR2 is YFSETQ. CDR3 amino acids: CASSEGGFSGQGSPEQYF. DNA of the CDR3: TGCGCCAGCAGCGAAGGGGGGTTCTCGGGACAGGGTAGTCCCGAGCAGTACTTC.

V usage is TRBV9 and J usage is TRBJ1-1; D unresolved. This CDR3 has 14 residues. From germline, CDR1 is SGDLS and CDR2 YYNGEE. V was clipped by 0 bases and J by 6 bases, with 12 bases between them. The CDR3 bases are TGTGCCAGCAGCGTAGGGGCCATGGGCGCTGAAGCTTTCTTT. It codes for CASSVGAMGAEAFF.

The rearrangement links TRBV27 to TRBJ2-7; D possibly corresponds to TRBD1 (5 bases). Trimming removed 0 bases at V and 7 bases at J, with 16 bases between. There are 15 residues in the CDR3. The germline CDR1 and CDR2 sequences are MNHEY and SMNVEV (reference sequence). CDR3 DNA sequence: TGTGCCAGCAGTTTATCCCCAGGGCCGACGAGGGAGCAGTACTTC. Amino acid sequence: CASSLSPGPTREQYF.

This clone was recorded a few times. V usage is TRBV19 and J usage is TRBJ1-5; D may be TRBD1 (6 bases). The CDR3 has 15 amino acids. CDR1 and CDR2 from the germline V gene are LNHDA and SQIVND (reference sequence). The V end was cut by 8 bases, the J end by 0 bases, with 14 bases between. CDR3 residues: CASRRGTNSNQPQHF. Here the CDR3 DNA reads TGTGCCAGTCGAAGGGGGACAAATAGCAATCAGCCCCAGCATTTT.

V is TRBV21-1 and J is TRBJ1-4; the D segment call TRBD1 is taken from the table without a DNA check. TRBV21-1 is assigned pseudogene status. This CDR3 comprises 19 residues. The CDR3 nucleotides read TGTGCCAGCAGCAGTCTCACAGGGGGCGCCCCCATAGCTAATGAAAAACTGTTTTTT. It translates to CASSSLTGGAPIANEKLFF.

This clone was observed a handful of times. CDR3 region: CASGLVRGQPTEAFF. DNA for the CDR3: TGTGCTAGTGGTTTGGTAAGGGGACAGCCCACTGAAGCTTTCTTT. The V gene is TRBV12-5, the J gene TRBJ1-1, with 7 bases aligning to TRBD1. The V and J ends lost 0 bases and 4 bases, in that order; junction bases with no gene match: 5. Germline V gene data show CDR1 as LGHNT and CDR2 as FRNRAP. The CDR3 extends over 15 amino acids. The whole variable domain, remainder taken from reference TRBV12-5 and TRBJ1-1, is DARVTQTPRHKVTEMGQEVTMRCQPILGHNTVFWYRQTMMQGLELLAYFRNRAPLDDSGMPKDRFSAEMPDATLATLKIQPSEPRDSAVYFCASGLVRGQPTEAFFGQGTRLTVV.

The chain is built from TRBV27 and TRBJ1-2, with TRBD1 matching 10 bases. J gave up 11 bases and V 0 bases, and 12 bases lay outside the gene matches. The germline V gene has CDR1 MNHEY and CDR2 SMNVEV (reference sequence). The CDR3 is made up of 16 amino acids. CDR3 DNA sequence: TGTGCCAGCAGTTTATCGAAGACAGGGGGCGCTGGCTATTACACCTTC. Its protein is CASSLSKTGGAGYYTF.

The chain joins TRBV5-4 to TRBJ1-2, with D possibly TRBD1 on 6 matching bases. This CDR3 comprises 16 residues. Trimming removed 4 bases at V and 2 bases at J, with 18 bases between. CDR1 is SGHNT, CDR2 YYREEE, per germline (reference sequence). CDR3 residues: CASSGGGQQGNYGYTF. Here the CDR3 DNA reads TGTGCCAGCAGCGGGGGGGGCCAACAGGGAAACTATGGCTACACCTTC.

The rearrangement uses TRBV5-1 and TRBJ2-2; no firm D call. CDR1 SGHRS and CDR2 YFSETQ come from the germline V gene. CDR3 length: 14 amino acids. V was trimmed by 4 bases and J by 0 bases, leaving 7 bases between them. This CDR3 is CASSKATNTGELFF. Written as DNA, the CDR3 is TGCGCCAGCAGCAAAGCGACGAACACCGGGGAGCTGTTTTTT.

The J gene is TRBJ1-1, the V gene TRBV21-1; the table assigns TRBD1, which was not confirmed against the DNA. TRBV21-1 is reported as a pseudogene. The CDR3 contains 14 residues. CDR3 sequence (DNA): TGTGCCATCACTACTTACACAGGGAACACTGAAGCTTTCTTT. The encoded protein is CAITTYTGNTEAFF.

The rearrangement joins TRBV4-3 to TRBJ2-7; unclear D gene. CDR1 is LGHNA and CDR2 is YSLEER in the germline V gene. The CDR3 extends over 15 amino acids. V gave up 3 bases and J gave up 6 bases, with 18 bases separating them. CDR3 coding DNA: TGCGCCAGCAGCCAGGAAGGCGGTCTTCGTCTCGAGCAGTACTTC. It yields the protein CASSQEGGLRLEQYF.

The CDR3 DNA reads as TGTGCCAGCAGTGAAGGAACTAGAACAGATACGCAGTATTTT. This codes for CASSEGTRTDTQYF. V gene TRBV25-1 combines with J gene TRBJ2-3, with D tentatively TRBD2 (5 bases). CDR3 size: 14 residues. Germline CDR1 MGHDK, CDR2 SYGVNS. V was cut by 2 bases and J by 3 bases, with 9 bases left in between.

J is TRBJ2-2 and V is TRBV6-1; 10 nucleotides line up with TRBD1. The CDR3 is made up of 12 amino acids. Germline V lookup: CDR1 MNHNS, CDR2 SASEGT. V trimming: 11 bases; J trimming: 7 bases; junction bases outside the gene matches: 4. CDR3 region: CAGGQGFGELFF. Written as DNA, the CDR3 is TGTGCCGGGGGACAGGGGTTCGGGGAGCTGTTTTTT.

This chain uses TRBV30 with TRBJ1-5; no definite D call. The CDR3 is 16 residues long. Germline V gene lookup returns CDR1 GTSNPN and CDR2 SVGIG (reference sequence). Trimming removed 0 bases at V and 2 bases at J, with 14 bases between. This CDR3 reads CAWSVRTSRGNQPQHF. Written as DNA, the CDR3 is TGTGCCTGGAGTGTACGAACCTCGAGGGGCAATCAGCCCCAGCATTTT.

This chain connects TRBV27 to TRBJ2-7; the D gene is possibly TRBD1 (6 bases). V was clipped by 5 bases and J by 4 bases, with 15 bases between them. CDR1 and CDR2 from the germline V gene are MNHEY and SMNVEV (reference sequence). This CDR3 region has 14 residues. The CDR3 bases are TGTGCCAGCAGTCCCGAGGGGGTCGGATACGAGCAGTACTTC. Translating gives CASSPEGVGYEQYF.

This chain connects TRBV18 to TRBJ2-5; D is ambiguous. The CDR3 runs 13 residues. Germline CDR1 is KGHSH and CDR2 is LQKENI. V dropped 1 base and J dropped 4 bases, with 7 bases sitting between them. The DNA of the CDR3 is TGTGCCAGCTCACCACTTCGAGGAGAGACCCAGTACTTC. Translating it yields CASSPLRGETQYF.

The chain uses TRBV19 and TRBJ2-5, with D possibly TRBD2 on 6 matching bases. Germline lookup yields CDR1 LNHDA and CDR2 SQIVND (reference sequence). V was shortened by 1 base and J by 2 bases, with 8 bases between the two germline ends. The CDR3 is 14 amino acids. CDR3: CASSIAGVQETQYF. In DNA form, the CDR3 reads TGTGCCAGTAGTATAGCGGGGGTACAAGAGACCCAGTACTTC.

The sample holds a few counts of this clone. This chain uses TRBV7-9 with TRBJ1-4; D remains ambiguous. The length of the CDR3 is 11 residues. Germline V gene lookup returns CDR1 SEHNR and CDR2 FQNEAQ (reference sequence). Trimming took 5 bases from V and 14 from J, leaving 12 bases between them. The CDR3 region has the DNA TGTGCCAGCAGCCGTAGCGCTTCCCTGTTTTTT. Residues: CASSRSASLFF. Complete variable domain (other parts from reference TRBV7-9 and TRBJ1-4): DTGVSQNPRHKITKRGQNVTFRCDPISEHNRLYWYRQTLGQGPEFLTYFQNEAQLEKSRLLSDRFSAERPKGSFSTLEIQRTEQGDSAMYLCASSRSASLFFGSGTQLSVL.

This chain links TRBV4-1 with TRBJ2-7; TRBD2 might be the D (7 bases). The CDR3 length is 15 residues. V lost 0 bases to trimming and J lost 4 bases, with 13 bases between them. The germline CDR1 and CDR2 sequences are MGHRA and YSYEKL. The CDR3 spells CASSQDRGREYEQYF. CDR3 coding DNA: TGCGCCAGCAGCCAAGATAGGGGGAGGGAGTACGAGCAGTACTTC.